This T cell receptor (beta chain) was profiled in a study of chemoradiotherapy in HPV16-positive cancers (dated by TCRdb to between 2021 and 2023). Notes on the research overall: Candidate HPV-specific T-cell clones and common TCR motifs were defined through functional T-cell assays on cells from a couple of HPV16-positive patients. The study asked whether T-cell immunity to the HPV oncoproteins E6 and E7 changes during chemoradiotherapy and whether this immunity affects survival. The candidate HPV-specific TCRs and motifs were subsequently tracked in TCR repertoires obtained from 70 to 95 patients with HPV-related cancers. Paper-wide results and their limitations: The functional definition of HPV-specific T cells was derived from only a couple of HPV16-positive patients, and the survival association was reported for HPV16-positive patients. Expansion of candidate HPV-specific clones and E7-related TCR motifs was observed in the tumor microenvironment during treatment, whereas no such expansion was observed for non-HPV-specific T cells. In HPV16-positive patients, expansion of HPV-responsive T cells during chemoradiotherapy was found to be associated with improved recurrence-free survival.

This clone showed up just once. Its antigen is currently not known. No base-level quality is on record; no much larger clone is a single base apart. Repertoires were sampled repeatedly over the course of chemoradiotherapy so that clonal expansion in the tumor microenvironment could be followed. Library creation used the immunoSEQ multiplex PCR assay. In its TCRdb copy, this immuneACCESS table keeps in-frame sequences only and misses some clones. Where compared with another copy, unresolved V genes explain less than half of these, and the others have no known cause. The sample yields about 5,500 clones; about 78% were counted once. The top ten hold 15% to 20% of the sample. The trim is 0 bases for V and 1 base for J, with a gap of 8 bases between the germline ends. From its cysteine to its phenylalanine, the CDR3 spans 15 amino acids. The retained sequence is limited to the CDR3, 45 bases, with the frame set at the first base. CDR1 and CDR2, per the germline V gene, are SGHRS and YFSETQ.

Sampling was carried out from a patient who underwent chemoradiotherapy. This clonotype was obtained from a human donor with HPV-associated anogenital cancer. The V and J segments used are TRBV5-1 and TRBJ2-1, with no confidently assigned D gene. In nucleotides, the sequence is TGCGCCAGCAGCTTGGTTTCCCTATCCTACAATGAGCAGTTCTTC. This gives the protein CASSLVSLSYNEQFF.